This T cell receptor (beta chain) was recorded in a study of cytomegalovirus exposure and HLA in healthy donors. Looked up from germline, CDR1 is GTSNPN and CDR2 is SVGIG (reference sequence). V trimming: 0 bases; J trimming: 2 bases; junction bases outside the gene matches: 1. CDR3 length: 15 amino acids. Overall study results and limits: Association of a missense DCLRE1C variant with TCR beta V- and J-gene trimming was reported in a later analysis. The listing of 160 or so TCR beta chains classed them as cytomegalovirus-associated. Among immune exposure information, only CMV serostatus was available.

This clone occurred a few times. Its antigen is undetermined. Primers included in the PCR were 60 Vbeta and 13 Jbeta primers. Sequenced by immunoSEQ multiplex PCR; TCRdb stores in-frame clones only, minus some. The sample consists of 130,000 or so clones, more than 8% of them appearing once. The source of this sequence is a man aged 35-49 years in good health and CMV-seronegative. This chain joins TRBV30 and TRBJ1-3, with 10 bases aligning to TRBD1. Sequenced material: PBMCs. CDR3 nucleotide sequence: TGTGCCTGGAGTGTTGACAGGGGGCCTGGAAACACCATATATTTT. Translating it yields CAWSVDRGPGNTIYF. Variable domain in full (rest from reference TRBV30 and TRBJ1-3): SQTIHQWPATLVQPVGSPLSLECTVEGTSNPNLYWYRQAAGRGLQLLFYSVGIGQISSEVPQNLSASRPQDRQFILSSKKLLLSDSGFYLCAWSVDRGPGNTIYFGEGSWLTVV.